This TCR beta chain was sequenced for a study of blood T cell repertoires in COVID-19. Profiled with immunoSEQ multiplex PCR; TCRdb holds only in-frame clones, not every one. The profile shows 90,000 to 150,000 clones, approximately 90% of them singletons. The CDR3 loop spans 16 amino acids. Germline V gene lookup returns CDR1 SGHRS and CDR2 YFSETQ. The trim removed 4 bases at V and 4 bases at J, leaving 8 bases unmatched. The chain links TRBV5-1 to TRBJ1-4; 9 bases line up with TRBD1. Sequenced: peripheral blood. This clonotype was obtained from a human donor with acute or convalescent COVID-19. The donor label of this sample is uncertain. CDR3 sequence: CASSPAGQGFNEKLFF. CDR3 bases: TGCGCCAGCAGCCCCGCGGGACAGGGCTTTAATGAAAAACTGTTTTTT.